The rows below give T cell receptor beta chains drawn from one sample of a study of blood T cell repertoires in COVID-19. TCRdb's copy holds only in-frame clones and misses some; the assay was immunoSEQ multiplex PCR. The repertoire holds more than 110,000 clones, with approximately 83% as singletons. Sequencing input: peripheral blood. Receptors were obtained from a human donor in a cohort sampled during active COVID-19. Both conserved end residues are part of each CDR3. The order of the fields is V gene, clone size, D gene, J gene, CDR3 protein, CDR3 DNA. The D gene is left open where the match is weak. The listing skips clone size in some rows; elsewhere it reads once, few, many or a size class.

v_gene: TRBV24-1
abundance: .
d_gene: .
j_gene: TRBJ1-2
CDR3aa: CATSDLRDGWGYTF
CDR3nt: TGTGCCACCAGTGATTTGCGTGACGGGTGGGGCTACACCTTC

v_gene: TRBV15
abundance: .
d_gene: .
j_gene: TRBJ1-2
CDR3aa: CATSRVRAGSLPYGYTF
CDR3nt: TGTGCCACCAGCAGAGTCAGGGCCGGGTCTCTGCCCTATGGCTACACCTTC

v_gene: TRBV5-1
abundance: .
d_gene: TRBD2
j_gene: TRBJ2-7
CDR3aa: CASSPDGRGGPYEQYF
CDR3nt: TGCGCCAGCAGCCCGGATGGCCGGGGGGGACCCTACGAGCAGTACTTC

v_gene: TRBV3-1/TRBV3-2
abundance: once
d_gene: .
j_gene: TRBJ1-1
CDR3aa: CASSPLSRWTEAFF
CDR3nt: TGTGCCAGCAGTCCCCTTTCTCGGTGGACTGAAGCTTTCTTT

v_gene: TRBV3-1/TRBV3-2
abundance: once
d_gene: TRBD1
j_gene: TRBJ2-5
CDR3aa: CASSQDGRGRETQYF
CDR3nt: TGTGCCAGCAGCCAAGATGGCAGGGGGCGAGAGACCCAGTACTTC

v_gene: TRBV28
abundance: .
d_gene: .
j_gene: TRBJ2-1
CDR3aa: CASTLKRNEQFF
CDR3nt: TGTGCCAGCACGCTCAAGAGAAATGAGCAGTTCTTC

v_gene: TRBV27
abundance: .
d_gene: .
j_gene: TRBJ1-2
CDR3aa: CASSGNLGGASGYTF
CDR3nt: TGTGCCAGCAGTGGGAATCTGGGTGGGGCTTCTGGCTACACCTTC

v_gene: TRBV6-5
abundance: .
d_gene: .
j_gene: TRBJ2-1
CDR3aa: CASSLADLSYNEQFF
CDR3nt: TGTGCCAGCAGCTTAGCGGATCTCTCCTACAATGAGCAGTTCTTC

v_gene: TRBV20-1
abundance: .
d_gene: .
j_gene: TRBJ2-1
CDR3aa: CSASRGGEQFF
CDR3nt: TGCAGTGCTTCACGGGGAGGTGAGCAGTTCTTC

v_gene: TRBV6-5
abundance: .
d_gene: TRBD1
j_gene: TRBJ1-4
CDR3aa: CASSYKGTGVEKLFF
CDR3nt: TGTGCCAGCAGTTACAAAGGGACAGGGGTTGAAAAACTGTTTTTT

v_gene: TRBV7-9
abundance: .
d_gene: TRBD2
j_gene: TRBJ2-3
CDR3aa: CASSFTSGGTDTQYF
CDR3nt: TGTGCCAGCAGCTTTACTAGCGGGGGGACAGATACGCAGTATTTT

v_gene: TRBV5-4
abundance: .
d_gene: TRBD2
j_gene: TRBJ2-5
CDR3aa: CASSLDTSVETQYF
CDR3nt: TGTGCCAGCAGCTTGGACACTAGCGTGGAGACCCAGTACTTC

v_gene: TRBV19
abundance: .
d_gene: TRBD2
j_gene: TRBJ2-3
CDR3aa: CASSIRGGYLDTQYF
CDR3nt: TGTGCCAGTAGTATACGGGGGGGCTATTTAGATACGCAGTATTTT

v_gene: TRBV29-1
abundance: few
d_gene: .
j_gene: TRBJ1-5
CDR3aa: CSVGDINQPQHF
CDR3nt: TGCAGCGTAGGGGACATTAATCAGCCCCAGCATTTT

v_gene: TRBV3-1/TRBV3-2
abundance: .
d_gene: .
j_gene: TRBJ1-1
CDR3aa: CASSPRGTEAFF
CDR3nt: TGTGCCAGCAGCCCCCGGGGAACTGAAGCTTTCTTT

v_gene: TRBV7-2
abundance: .
d_gene: .
j_gene: TRBJ1-1
CDR3aa: CASSLADRLNTEAFF
CDR3nt: TGTGCCAGCAGCTTAGCAGACAGACTGAACACTGAAGCTTTCTTT

v_gene: TRBV7-2
abundance: many
d_gene: .
j_gene: TRBJ1-2
CDR3aa: CASSNSGSYGYTF
CDR3nt: TGTGCCAGCAGCAATTCCGGGTCCTATGGCTACACCTTC

v_gene: TRBV18
abundance: few
d_gene: .
j_gene: TRBJ2-7
CDR3aa: CASSRDTNYEQYF
CDR3nt: TGTGCCAGCTCACGGGACACGAACTACGAGCAGTACTTC

v_gene: TRBV2
abundance: .
d_gene: TRBD1
j_gene: TRBJ1-5
CDR3aa: CASSVGTGGRSNQPQHF
CDR3nt: TGTGCCAGCAGCGTTGGGACAGGGGGCAGGAGCAATCAGCCCCAGCATTTT

v_gene: TRBV6-1
abundance: .
d_gene: .
j_gene: TRBJ2-5
CDR3aa: CASSDPVALRHGETQYF
CDR3nt: TGTGCCAGCAGTGACCCCGTGGCGTTGAGACATGGGGAGACCCAGTACTTC

v_gene: TRBV29-1
abundance: .
d_gene: TRBD1
j_gene: TRBJ2-1
CDR3aa: CSVGQGQEQFF
CDR3nt: TGCAGCGTCGGACAGGGACAGGAGCAGTTCTTC

v_gene: TRBV19
abundance: .
d_gene: .
j_gene: TRBJ2-6
CDR3aa: CASSSGTLGANVLTF
CDR3nt: TGTGCCAGTAGTAGCGGGACCCTAGGGGCCAACGTCCTGACTTTC

v_gene: TRBV15
abundance: .
d_gene: TRBD1
j_gene: TRBJ1-4
CDR3aa: CATSGQGLSTNEKLFF
CDR3nt: TGTGCCACCAGCGGACAGGGTTTGTCAACTAATGAAAAACTGTTTTTT

v_gene: TRBV5-1
abundance: once
d_gene: .
j_gene: TRBJ2-2
CDR3aa: CASSRDINTGELFF
CDR3nt: TGCGCCAGCTCCCGGGACATCAACACCGGGGAGCTGTTTTTT

v_gene: TRBV2
abundance: .
d_gene: TRBD2
j_gene: TRBJ2-5
CDR3aa: CASSDASGGGTQYF
CDR3nt: TGTGCCAGCAGTGATGCTAGCGGGGGTGGGACCCAGTACTTC

v_gene: TRBV6-5
abundance: .
d_gene: .
j_gene: TRBJ1-4
CDR3aa: CASHWTNEKLFF
CDR3nt: TGTGCCAGCCACTGGACTAATGAAAAACTGTTTTTT

v_gene: TRBV27
abundance: .
d_gene: .
j_gene: TRBJ2-3
CDR3aa: CASSFGTPATDTQYF
CDR3nt: TGTGCCAGCAGCTTTGGGACTCCCGCCACAGATACGCAGTATTTT

v_gene: TRBV28
abundance: .
d_gene: .
j_gene: TRBJ1-4
CDR3aa: CGSWQGEKLFF
CDR3nt: TGTGGGTCGTGGCAGGGAGAAAAACTGTTTTTT

v_gene: TRBV4-2
abundance: once
d_gene: .
j_gene: TRBJ1-2
CDR3aa: CASSQEGGGPNYGYTF
CDR3nt: TGTGCCAGCAGCCAAGAGGGCGGGGGACCTAACTATGGCTACACCTTC

v_gene: TRBV29-1
abundance: few
d_gene: .
j_gene: TRBJ2-5
CDR3aa: CSVEKTSSKTQYF
CDR3nt: TGCAGCGTTGAAAAAACTAGCTCAAAGACCCAGTACTTC

v_gene: TRBV27
abundance: .
d_gene: .
j_gene: TRBJ1-5
CDR3aa: CASSLLWADQPQHF
CDR3nt: TGTGCCAGCAGTTTATTATGGGCCGATCAGCCCCAGCATTTT

v_gene: TRBV6-5
abundance: .
d_gene: TRBD1
j_gene: TRBJ2-5
CDR3aa: CASSYRQGGETQYF
CDR3nt: TGTGCCAGCAGTTACCGACAGGGGGGGGAGACCCAGTACTTC

v_gene: TRBV28
abundance: once
d_gene: .
j_gene: TRBJ1-2
CDR3aa: CASSQGFRNYGYTF
CDR3nt: TGTGCCAGCAGTCAGGGGTTTCGGAACTATGGCTACACCTTC

v_gene: TRBV6-5
abundance: .
d_gene: .
j_gene: TRBJ1-3
CDR3aa: CASPDRIGGNTIYF
CDR3nt: TGTGCCAGCCCCGACAGAATTGGCGGAAACACCATATATTTT